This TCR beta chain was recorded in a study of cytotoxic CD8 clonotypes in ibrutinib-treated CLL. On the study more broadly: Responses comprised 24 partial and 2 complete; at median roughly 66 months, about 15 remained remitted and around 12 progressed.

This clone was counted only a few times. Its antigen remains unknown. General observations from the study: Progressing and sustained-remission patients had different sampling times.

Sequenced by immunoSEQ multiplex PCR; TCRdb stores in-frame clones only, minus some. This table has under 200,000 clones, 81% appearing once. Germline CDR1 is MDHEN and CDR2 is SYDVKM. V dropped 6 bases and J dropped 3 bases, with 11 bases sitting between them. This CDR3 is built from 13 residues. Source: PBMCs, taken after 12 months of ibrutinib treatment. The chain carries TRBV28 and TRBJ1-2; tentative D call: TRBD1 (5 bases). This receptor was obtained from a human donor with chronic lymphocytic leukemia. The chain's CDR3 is CASSSAGDYGYTF. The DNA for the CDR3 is TGTGCCAGCAGCAGTGCGGGGGACTATGGCTACACCTTC.